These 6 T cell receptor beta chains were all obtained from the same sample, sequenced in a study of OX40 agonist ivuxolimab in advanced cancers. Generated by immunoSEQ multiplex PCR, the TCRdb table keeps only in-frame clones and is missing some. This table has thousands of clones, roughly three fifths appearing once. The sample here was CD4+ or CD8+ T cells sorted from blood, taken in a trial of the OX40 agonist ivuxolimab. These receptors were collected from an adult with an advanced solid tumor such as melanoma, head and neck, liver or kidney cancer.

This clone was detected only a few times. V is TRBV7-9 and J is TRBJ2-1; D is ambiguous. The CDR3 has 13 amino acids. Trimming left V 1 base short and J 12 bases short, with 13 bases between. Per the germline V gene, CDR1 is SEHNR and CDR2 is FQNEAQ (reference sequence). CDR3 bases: TGTGCCAGCAGCTTAGAAATGCCAACGGGGCAGTTCTTC. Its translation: CASSLEMPTGQFF.

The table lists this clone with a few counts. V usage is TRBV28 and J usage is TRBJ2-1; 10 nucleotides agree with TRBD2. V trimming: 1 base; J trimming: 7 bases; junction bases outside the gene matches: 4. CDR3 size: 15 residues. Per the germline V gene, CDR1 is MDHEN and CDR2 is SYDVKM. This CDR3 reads CASSLFSSGSNEQFF. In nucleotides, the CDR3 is TGTGCCAGCAGTTTATTTTCTAGCGGGAGTAATGAGCAGTTCTTC.

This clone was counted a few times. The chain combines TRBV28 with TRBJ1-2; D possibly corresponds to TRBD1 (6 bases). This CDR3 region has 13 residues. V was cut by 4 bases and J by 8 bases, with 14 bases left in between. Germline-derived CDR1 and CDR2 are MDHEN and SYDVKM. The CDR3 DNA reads TGTGCCAGCAGTTCCCTCTGGACAGCGGGCTACACCTTC. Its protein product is CASSSLWTAGYTF.

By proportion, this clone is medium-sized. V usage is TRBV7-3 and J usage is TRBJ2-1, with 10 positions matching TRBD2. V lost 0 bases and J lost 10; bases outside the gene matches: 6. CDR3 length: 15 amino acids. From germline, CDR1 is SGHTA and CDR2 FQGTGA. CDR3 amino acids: CASSLTSGRLAEQFF. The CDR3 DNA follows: TGTGCCAGCAGCTTAACTAGCGGGAGGCTGGCGGAGCAGTTCTTC.

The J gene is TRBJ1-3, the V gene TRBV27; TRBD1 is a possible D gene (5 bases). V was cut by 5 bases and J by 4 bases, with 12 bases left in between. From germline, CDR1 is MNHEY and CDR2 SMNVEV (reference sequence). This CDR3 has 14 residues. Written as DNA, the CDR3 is TGTGCCAGCAGTGGGGGACTGGGGGGAAACACCATATATTTT. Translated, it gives CASSGGLGGNTIYF.

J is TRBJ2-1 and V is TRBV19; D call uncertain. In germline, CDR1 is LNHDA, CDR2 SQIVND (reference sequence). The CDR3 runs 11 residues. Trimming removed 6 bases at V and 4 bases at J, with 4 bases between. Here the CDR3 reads CASREYNEQFF. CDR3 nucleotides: TGTGCCAGTAGGGAGTACAATGAGCAGTTCTTC.